This TCR beta chain was captured in a study of cytomegalovirus exposure and HLA in healthy donors. The CDR3 contains 12 residues. CDR1 is SGHAT, CDR2 FQNNGV, per germline. Overall study results and limits: Using a false discovery rate of 0.05, a later analysis showed that 16,951 TCR beta sequences were associated with HLA alleles. It has been reported that TCR beta sequences accurately predicted the HLA-A and HLA-B alleles of most subjects.

Comments on this clone: Its antigen remains unknown.

Primers for the PCR totalled 60 Vbeta and 13 Jbeta. Clones were sequenced by immunoSEQ multiplex PCR, and TCRdb holds only the in-frame ones, with some missing. Of roughly 260,000 clones in the sample, 70% to 90% were seen once. V and J are TRBV11-2 and TRBJ2-5, with D perhaps matching TRBD2 (6 bases). The better agreement between TRBJ2-7 and the DNA end casts doubt on the J call. This sequence was found in a woman aged 40 to 50 in good health and CMV-seropositive. The specimen sequenced was PBMCs. This CDR3 is CASISLANEQYF. The CDR3 DNA is TGTGCCAGCATCTCACTAGCTAACGAGCAGTACTTC.